Sequencing of this TCR beta chain was carried out in a study of T cell responses to AZD1222 COVID-19 vaccine. As regards this clone: No antigen is known for it.

The study's findings and limits: Following two doses of AZD1222, Spike-specific TCR breadth and depth rose. Sampling captured repertoires only after the peak T cell response.

The protocol was immunoSEQ multiplex PCR, while the TCRdb copy is restricted to in-frame clones and leaves out a portion. This sample yields over 150,000 clones, of which roughly 92% are seen a single time; about 10% belongs to the top ten. Germline CDR1 SGHTA, CDR2 FQGTGA. The CDR3 spans 14 residues. Trimming pared 5 bases from V and 7 bases from J, leaving 17 bases between. Source: peripheral blood, taken on day 0 of AZD1222 vaccination. The chain combines TRBV7-3 with TRBJ1-1; no firm D call. This TCR was recovered from an adult in good health. Here the CDR3 reads CASSPFGLGVEAFF. CDR3 DNA sequence: TGTGCCAGCAGCCCGTTCGGGCTCGGGGTTGAAGCTTTCTTT.